The entry that follows covers one TCR beta chain sequence. This specimen belongs to a study of blood T cell repertoires in COVID-19. In the authors' workflow: Nucleated cell number was recorded as an estimate derived from reference gene primer amplification. Sequencing was performed with immunoSEQ multiplex PCR; in TCRdb, only in-frame clones are kept and a portion is missing. V and J calls plus clone size are reproduced from that table; the DNA served to infer D and trimming. This repertoire shows roughly 420,000 clones, around 89% found once; its top ten account for over 0.9%. Which cohort a participant joined came from the clinical history participants gave. CDR3 length: 16 amino acids. CDR1 is LNHDA and CDR2 is SQIVND in the germline V gene (reference sequence). V was cut by 7 bases and J by 0 bases, with 13 bases left in between.

Material for sequencing was PBMCs or T cells enriched from blood (not recorded which). V gene TRBV19 combines with J gene TRBJ2-6, with unresolved D. This receptor was identified in a woman aged 30 to 39 with acute COVID-19. The CDR3: CASMETALSGANVLTF. As DNA, the CDR3 is TGTGCCAGTATGGAAACAGCCCTCTCTGGGGCCAACGTCCTGACTTTC. Looking up the rest from reference TRBV19 and TRBJ2-6 gives the full variable domain: DGGITQSPKYLFRKEGQNVTLSCEQNLNHDAMYWYRQDPGQGLRLIYYSQIVNDFQKGDIAEGYSVSREKKESFPLTVTSAQKNPTAFYLCASMETALSGANVLTFGAGSRLTVL.